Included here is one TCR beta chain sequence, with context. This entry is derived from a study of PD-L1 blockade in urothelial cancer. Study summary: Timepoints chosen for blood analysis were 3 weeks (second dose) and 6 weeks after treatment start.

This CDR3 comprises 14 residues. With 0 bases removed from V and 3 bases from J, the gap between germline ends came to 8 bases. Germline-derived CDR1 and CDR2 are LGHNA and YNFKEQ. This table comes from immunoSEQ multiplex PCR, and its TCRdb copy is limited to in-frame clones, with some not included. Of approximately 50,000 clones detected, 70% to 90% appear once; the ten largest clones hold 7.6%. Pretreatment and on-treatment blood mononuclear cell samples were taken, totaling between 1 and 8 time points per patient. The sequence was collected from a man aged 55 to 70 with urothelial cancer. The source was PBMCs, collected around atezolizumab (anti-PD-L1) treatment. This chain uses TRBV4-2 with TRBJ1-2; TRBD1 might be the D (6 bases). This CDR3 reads CASSQETGYYGYTF. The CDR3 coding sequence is TGTGCCAGCAGCCAAGAAACAGGGTACTATGGCTACACCTTC.